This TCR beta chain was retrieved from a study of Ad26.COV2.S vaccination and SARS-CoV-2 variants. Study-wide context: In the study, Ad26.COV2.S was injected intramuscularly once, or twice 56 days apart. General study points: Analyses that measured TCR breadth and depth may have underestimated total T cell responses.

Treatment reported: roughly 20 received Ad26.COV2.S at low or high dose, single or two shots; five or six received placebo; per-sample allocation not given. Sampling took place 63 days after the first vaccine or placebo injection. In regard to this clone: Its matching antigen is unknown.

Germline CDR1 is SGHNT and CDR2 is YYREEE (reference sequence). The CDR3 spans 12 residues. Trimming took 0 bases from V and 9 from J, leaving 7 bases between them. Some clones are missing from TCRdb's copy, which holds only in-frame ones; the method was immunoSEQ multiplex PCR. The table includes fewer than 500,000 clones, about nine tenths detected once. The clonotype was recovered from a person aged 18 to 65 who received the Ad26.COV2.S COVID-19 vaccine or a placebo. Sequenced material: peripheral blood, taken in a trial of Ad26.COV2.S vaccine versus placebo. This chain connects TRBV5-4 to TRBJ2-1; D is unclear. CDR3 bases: TGTGCCAGCAGCTTGGTGAGGAGTGAGCAGTTCTTC. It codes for CASSLVRSEQFF.